This TCR beta chain was captured by sequencing in a study of control samples from healthy donors and cancer patients. This clone was seen more than once but under ten times. This CDR3 region has 15 residues. Germline assignment: CDR1 SSHAT and CDR2 FNYEAQ (reference sequence). The germline V and J ends were trimmed by 3 bases and 1 base, with 10 bases remaining between them. The data were produced by immunoSEQ multiplex PCR, yet TCRdb's version contains in-frame clones alone and is incomplete. The sample has about 71,000 clones; roughly 86% are singletons. The source material was PBMCs. The V gene is TRBV7-7, the J gene TRBJ1-5, with a tentative D call TRBD1 (5 bases). This clonotype originated in a man between 60 and 75 years old with lung cancer. DNA of the CDR3: TGTGCCAGCAGCTTGGGACGGCCGAGCAATCAGCCCCAGCATTTT. Translated: CASSLGRPSNQPQHF.